The rows below give T cell receptor beta chains drawn from one sample of a study of blood T cell repertoires in COVID-19. Libraries were prepared by immunoSEQ multiplex PCR; TCRdb keeps only in-frame clonotypes and omits some of them. Of about 50,000 clones listed, 85% to 90% are singletons. Sequenced sample: peripheral blood. Every receptor here comes from a human donor in a cohort sampled during active COVID-19. CDR3s include the opening cysteine and the closing phenylalanine or tryptophan. A D gene is named only where the DNA matches it firmly. Size tells how often a clone was seen (once, few, many) or the class of an expanded clone, and some rows leave it out.

size,D,V,J,DNA,CDR3
-,TRBD2,TRBV7-2,TRBJ2-3,TGTGCCAGCAGCGGAAGTCTAGGAGCGGGGGGCGATACGCAGTATTTT,CASSGSLGAGGDTQYF
once,-,TRBV6-2/TRBV6-3,TRBJ2-3,TGTGCCAGCAGTTACGGCGGAGGGTTCACAGATACGCAGTATTTT,CASSYGGGFTDTQYF
-,TRBD1,TRBV5-6,TRBJ2-1,TGTGCCAGCAGCTTTCGCGCAGGGGGGCAGTTCTTC,CASSFRAGGQFF
-,TRBD1,TRBV10-1,TRBJ2-3,TGCGCCAGCAGTGAGATGACAGGGGGCACAGATACGCAGTATTTT,CASSEMTGGTDTQYF
-,-,TRBV5-1,TRBJ2-5,TGCGCCAGCAGCTTGGCCGACTCTGGGCAAGAGACCCAGTACTTC,CASSLADSGQETQYF
-,TRBD2,TRBV7-2,TRBJ2-2,TGTGCCAGCAGCTTAGGCACTAGCGGGAGCGGGGCCGGGGAGCTGTTTTTT,CASSLGTSGSGAGELFF
-,-,TRBV7-8,TRBJ1-1,TGTGCCAGCAGCCAAGGTGGGGGGAATGTTGAAGCTTTCTTT,CASSQGGGNVEAFF
-,-,TRBV3-1/TRBV3-2,TRBJ2-2,TGTGCCAGCAGCCAAGGGACAGTAAACACCGGGGAGCTGTTTTTT,CASSQGTVNTGELFF
-,-,TRBV6-5,TRBJ2-3,TGTGCCAGCAAATTCGGGGAGGGCACAGATACGCAGTATTTT,CASKFGEGTDTQYF
-,TRBD2,TRBV3-1/TRBV3-2,TRBJ2-1,TGTGCCACTTGGACTAGCGGCTACAATGAGCAGTTCTTC,CATWTSGYNEQFF
-,-,TRBV7-3,TRBJ2-2,TGTGCCAGCAGCTTAGGCGGGGCCTTCACCGGGGAGCTGTTTTTT,CASSLGGAFTGELFF
-,-,TRBV9,TRBJ2-3,TGTGCCAGCAGCTCAAACCCAGCGGGCACAGATACGCAGTATTTT,CASSSNPAGTDTQYF
-,TRBD2,TRBV3-1/TRBV3-2,TRBJ2-1,TGTGCCAGCACCCTAGCGGGAGGGCCCTCCAATGAGCAGTTCTTC,CASTLAGGPSNEQFF
-,-,TRBV7-9,TRBJ1-5,TGTGCCAGCAGCTTCGGCGGGGGGAGCAATCAGCCCCAGCATTTT,CASSFGGGSNQPQHF
-,-,TRBV18,TRBJ2-5,TGTGCCAGCTCACCAACGGGAGTACTGGAGACCCAGTACTTC,CASSPTGVLETQYF
-,TRBD2,TRBV3-1/TRBV3-2,TRBJ2-3,TGTGCCAGCAGCCAAGCCCGGACTAGCGGGGGCCTACACAGGACGGATACGCAGTATTTT,CASSQARTSGGLHRTDTQYF
-,TRBD2,TRBV9,TRBJ2-2,TGTGCCAGCAGCGTACGGCGGGGGGACGGGGAGCTGTTTTTT,CASSVRRGDGELFF
-,-,TRBV19,TRBJ1-5,TGTGCCAGTAGTGGGGAGACAGGTTATAGCAATCAGCCCCAGCATTTT,CASSGETGYSNQPQHF
-,TRBD1,TRBV29-1,TRBJ2-3,TGCAGCGTTTTCCCCGGGACAGGGGGCATAGATACGCAGTATTTT,CSVFPGTGGIDTQYF
once,-,TRBV6-6,TRBJ2-5,TGTGCCAGCAGTTACGTGGCAACCCAAGAGACCCAGTACTTC,CASSYVATQETQYF
-,-,TRBV18,TRBJ2-2,TGTGCCAGCTCACCCCTTCCAGCGAACACCGGGGAGCTGTTTTTT,CASSPLPANTGELFF
-,TRBD1,TRBV18,TRBJ1-5,TGTGCCAGCTCGCAGACAGGGGTCGATCAGCCCCAGCATTTT,CASSQTGVDQPQHF
-,TRBD1,TRBV11-3,TRBJ2-2,TGTGCCAGCAGCAAGGGACAGGGGAACACCGGGGAGCTGTTTTTT,CASSKGQGNTGELFF
once,-,TRBV30,TRBJ1-4,TGTGCCTGGAGCACAGGGAGGGACGAAAAACTGTTTTTT,CAWSTGRDEKLFF
-,TRBD2,TRBV28,TRBJ2-7,TGTGCCAGCAGGACTAGCGGGGGGGCAGGGGAGCAGTACTTC,CASRTSGGAGEQYF
-,TRBD2,TRBV15,TRBJ2-2,TGTGCCACCAGCAGCCTGGGACTAGCGGGGTTTTCCGGGGAGCTGTTTTTT,CATSSLGLAGFSGELFF
-,TRBD1,TRBV28,TRBJ1-5,TGTGCCAGCAGTTTATTCTCAGGGGGAAGGGCCCAGCATTTT,CASSLFSGGRAQHF